This T cell receptor beta chain originates from a study of cytomegalovirus exposure and HLA in healthy donors. Germline loops: CDR1 MRHNA, CDR2 SNTAGT. The CDR3 totals 16 residues. After removal of 2 bases from V and 6 bases from J, the junction contained 7 bases not matched to a gene. This PCR relied on a set of 60 Vbeta primers and 13 Jbeta primers. Libraries were prepared by immunoSEQ multiplex PCR; TCRdb keeps only in-frame clonotypes and omits some of them. The sample records about 50,000 clones, roughly four fifths being singletons. The sequenced material came from PBMCs. The genes are TRBV6-4 and TRBJ2-3, with 11 bases identical to TRBD2. The receptor was derived from a woman aged 40 to 50 in good health and CMV-seropositive. CDR3 region: CASSDVGGTSGDTQYF. The CDR3, as DNA: TGTGCCAGCAGTGACGTCGGGGGGACTAGCGGCGATACGCAGTATTTT.